This is a list of T cell receptor beta chains from one sample in a study of T-cell memory formation after mild COVID-19. TCRdb independently ran MiXCR on the 5' RACE reads; one entry per CDR3 protein. Of around 370,000 distinct CDR3 sequences in the sample, about 21% were seen once. Input material: PBMCs or a T cell subset sorted from them (not recorded which). These receptors originate from an adult woman who had mild COVID-19 (a few samples of this study predate the infection). Cell type and time point are not known. The conserved cysteine and the conserved F or W are not part of the CDR3 here. Each record gives: CDR3 protein, J gene, CDR3 length, V gene, clone size. Some rows mark clone size as missing; the rest say once, few, many or name a class of expanded clone.

CDR3aa: ASSLSLRVKDTQY
j_gene: TRBJ2-3
len: 13
v_gene: TRBV27
abundance: many

CDR3aa: SVLPVEDDTDTQY
j_gene: TRBJ2-3
len: 13
v_gene: TRBV29-1
abundance: NA

CDR3aa: ASSLSGNAGNEQF
j_gene: TRBJ2-1
len: 13
v_gene: TRBV7-2
abundance: few

CDR3aa: SVDGTGGPADYGYT
j_gene: TRBJ1-2
len: 14
v_gene: TRBV29-1
abundance: NA

CDR3aa: ASSFSRLQETQY
j_gene: TRBJ2-5
len: 12
v_gene: TRBV7-7
abundance: few

CDR3aa: ASSLTPTAF
j_gene: TRBJ1-1
len: 9
v_gene: TRBV7-9
abundance: few

CDR3aa: ASSLWGQETYEQY
j_gene: TRBJ2-7
len: 13
v_gene: TRBV5-1
abundance: NA

CDR3aa: ASSLVGQAYEQY
j_gene: TRBJ2-7
len: 12
v_gene: TRBV5-5
abundance: NA

CDR3aa: ASSTQGRETQY
j_gene: TRBJ2-5
len: 11
v_gene: TRBV13
abundance: few

CDR3aa: ATRGQGPSYNEQF
j_gene: TRBJ2-1
len: 13
v_gene: TRBV24-1
abundance: NA

CDR3aa: ASRAGTSGRFEQF
j_gene: TRBJ2-1
len: 13
v_gene: TRBV12-3/TRBV12-4
abundance: few

CDR3aa: ASRRARGEMEGYT
j_gene: TRBJ1-2
len: 13
v_gene: TRBV7-9
abundance: NA

CDR3aa: SARGDRGNTEAF
j_gene: TRBJ1-1
len: 12
v_gene: TRBV20-1
abundance: NA

CDR3aa: ASSLRARGGDTQY
j_gene: TRBJ2-3
len: 13
v_gene: TRBV12-3/TRBV12-4
abundance: NA

CDR3aa: ASSPNRGTPTDTQY
j_gene: TRBJ2-3
len: 14
v_gene: TRBV18
abundance: NA

CDR3aa: SASGDLWGHNYGYT
j_gene: TRBJ1-2
len: 14
v_gene: TRBV20-1
abundance: few